This TCR beta chain originates from a study of glioma-infiltrating T cells after dendritic cell vaccination. Amplification used 60 V beta primers and 13 J beta primers. The assay was immunoSEQ multiplex PCR, and TCRdb's table has in-frame clones only and misses some. Counted here are nearly 85,000 clones, roughly 90% occurring once; the ten biggest clones make up 3% to 3.5%. The ends lost 9 bases at V and 2 bases at J; junction bases unmatched: 9. The germline gives CDR1 SNHLY, CDR2 FYNNEI. CDR3 length: 14 amino acids. The chain links TRBV2 to TRBJ2-7, with 8 bases that match TRBD1. This sample comprised blood, obtained before dendritic cell vaccination. The origin of this receptor is a human donor with glioblastoma. The CDR3 here is CASTGQGGPYEQYF. The CDR3 DNA is TGTGCCAGTACAGGACAGGGAGGACCCTACGAGCAGTACTTC.